This entry lists 11 T cell receptor beta chains sequenced from one sample in a study of blood T cell repertoires in COVID-19. Using immunoSEQ multiplex PCR, the repertoire was profiled, and TCRdb retains in-frame clones only, with some absent. The table records 150,000 to 200,000 clones, 88% of them present only once. Source material: peripheral blood. These receptors came from a man aged 40-55 years with active or convalescent COVID-19.

This clone was detected only a few times. This chain uses TRBV19 with TRBJ2-5; D call uncertain. The germline V gene encodes CDR1 LNHDA and CDR2 SQIVND (reference sequence). The CDR3 totals 12 residues. V lost 3 bases to trimming and J lost 5 bases, with 7 bases between them. The CDR3 loop reads CASSIDAETQYF. Written as DNA, the CDR3 is TGTGCCAGTAGTATCGATGCGGAGACCCAGTACTTC.

The chain uses TRBV5-5 and TRBJ2-7, with 9 bases matching TRBD2. J lost 3 bases, V lost 2 bases, and 18 bases had no gene match. The germline gives CDR1 SGHKS, CDR2 YYEKEE (reference sequence). CDR3 size: 19 residues. The CDR3: CASSFPRSSGGPQNYEQYF. The CDR3 DNA is TGTGCCAGCAGCTTTCCAAGGTCCAGCGGGGGGCCTCAAAACTACGAGCAGTACTTC.

This chain links TRBV29-1 with TRBJ1-2; D uncertain. This CDR3 spans 12 amino acids. Germline loops: CDR1 SQVTM, CDR2 ANQGSEA. Between the trimmed V and J ends, which lost 7 bases and 3 bases, there was a span of 12 bases. The CDR3 DNA sequence: TGCAGCGCCCCGGAGAGCCACTATGGCTACACCTTC. Translation gives CSAPESHYGYTF.

Points on this clone: The sample has other DNA sequences that encode this CDR3 too. The chain employs TRBV19 and TRBJ1-1; 11 nucleotides align to TRBD1. The CDR3 consists of 14 residues. CDR1 LNHDA and CDR2 SQIVND come from the germline V gene (reference sequence). The trim removed 5 bases at V and 4 bases at J, leaving 3 bases unmatched. CDR3 sequence: CASSAGTGGTEAFF. The CDR3 nucleotides are TGTGCCAGTAGTGCCGGGACAGGGGGCACTGAAGCTTTCTTT.

This clone was seen a handful of times. Different DNA sequences within this sample yield the same CDR3. The V and J genes are TRBV6-1 and TRBJ2-5; 12 positions agree with TRBD2. The CDR3 loop spans 15 amino acids. Trimming cost V 2 bases and J 2 bases; bases outside gene matches: 0. Germline V gene sequence: CDR1 MNHNS, CDR2 SASEGT. The CDR3 bases are TGTGCCAGCAGTGAACTAGCGGGAGGGCAAGAGACCCAGTACTTC. The encoded protein is CASSELAGGQETQYF.

This chain links TRBV6-5 with TRBJ1-1, with D possibly TRBD1 on 5 matching bases. This CDR3 comprises 12 residues. V was trimmed by 7 bases and J by 5 bases, leaving 11 bases between them. Looked up from germline, CDR1 is MNHEY and CDR2 is SVGAGI. This CDR3 is CASTSGKTEAFF. CDR3 bases: TGTGCCAGCACCTCAGGGAAGACTGAAGCTTTCTTT.

The chain combines TRBV6-6 with TRBJ1-5; 7 bases agree with TRBD1. CDR1 and CDR2 from the germline V gene are MNHNY and SVGAGI (reference sequence). V was clipped by 6 bases and J by 3 bases; unmatched bases: 8. The CDR3 is 15 amino acids. CDR3 residues: CASSPGQSYNQPQHF. The CDR3 nucleotides read TGTGCCAGCAGCCCGGGACAGTCGTACAATCAGCCCCAGCATTTT.

The chain has TRBV4-2 and TRBJ2-1; D perhaps matches TRBD2 (5 bases). The germline CDR1 and CDR2 sequences are LGHNA and YNFKEQ. Trimming shortened V by 0 bases and J by 0 bases, and 9 bases separated the two germline ends. CDR3 length: 16 residues. The CDR3 DNA reads as TGTGCCAGCAGCCAAGACAGGAGGAGCTCCTACAATGAGCAGTTCTTC. Its protein is CASSQDRRSSYNEQFF.

This chain connects TRBV19 to TRBJ2-7; TRBD1 matches 12 bases. The CDR3 has 14 amino acids. Germline V CDR1 and CDR2: LNHDA, SQIVND (reference sequence). V trimming: 5 bases; J trimming: 8 bases; junction bases outside the gene matches: 7. The CDR3 is CASSLPGQGAKQYF. In DNA form, the CDR3 reads TGTGCCAGTAGTCTACCGGGACAGGGGGCTAAGCAGTACTTC.

This clone was observed a single time. The V and J genes are TRBV11-2 and TRBJ2-5; TRBD1 agrees at 10 bases. CDR1 is SGHAT and CDR2 is FQNNGV in the germline V gene. With 5 bases clipped from V and 5 bases from J, the junction kept 8 bases outside the gene matches. The CDR3 totals 15 residues. For the CDR3, the DNA is TGTGCCAGCAGCCTAGGGACAGGGGTTGTCGAGACCCAGTACTTC. Its translation: CASSLGTGVVETQYF.

CDR3 bases: TGTGCCAGCAGCTTAAGGGTTTATGAGTTCGGGACAGGAACCGGGGAGCTGTTTTTT. Encoded protein: CASSLRVYEFGTGTGELFF. The rearrangement uses TRBV7-3 and TRBJ2-2, with 8 nucleotides matching TRBD1. The CDR3 runs to 19 residues. J lost 5 bases, V lost 1 base, and 15 bases had no gene match. Germline V gene lookup returns CDR1 SGHTA and CDR2 FQGTGA.